This TCR beta chain was sequenced for a study of blood T cell repertoires in COVID-19. The V gene's germline CDR1 is SGHRS and CDR2 YFSETQ. There are 15 residues in the CDR3. Trimming removed 1 base from V and 8 bases from J; junction bases left unmatched: 6. Seattle participants joined during active infection and were tracked over time. Using immunoSEQ multiplex PCR, the repertoire was profiled, and TCRdb retains in-frame clones only, with some absent. The sample carries about 150,000 clones, around nine tenths recorded once. The sequenced material came from peripheral blood. The chain joins TRBV5-1 to TRBJ2-1, with 10 bases fitting TRBD2. This TCR was recovered from a woman at least 80 years old with COVID-19, enrolled during active disease. The CDR3 DNA follows: TGCGCCAGCAGCTTGAGGACTAGCGGATACGATGAGCAGTTCTTC. Its protein is CASSLRTSGYDEQFF.